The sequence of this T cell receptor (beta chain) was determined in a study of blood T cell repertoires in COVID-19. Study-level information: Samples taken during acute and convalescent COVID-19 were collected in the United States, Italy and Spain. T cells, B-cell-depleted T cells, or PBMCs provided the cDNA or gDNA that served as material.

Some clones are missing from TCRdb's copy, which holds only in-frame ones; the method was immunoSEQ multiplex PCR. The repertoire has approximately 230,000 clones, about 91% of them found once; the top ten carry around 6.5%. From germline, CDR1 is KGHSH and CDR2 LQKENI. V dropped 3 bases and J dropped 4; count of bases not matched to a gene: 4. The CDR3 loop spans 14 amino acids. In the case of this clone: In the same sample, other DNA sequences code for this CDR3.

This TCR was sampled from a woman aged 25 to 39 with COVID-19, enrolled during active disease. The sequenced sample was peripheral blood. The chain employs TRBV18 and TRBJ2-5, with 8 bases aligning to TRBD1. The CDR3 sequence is CASSPPDRGETQYF. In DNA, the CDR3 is TGTGCCAGCTCACCCCCCGACAGGGGAGAGACCCAGTACTTC.